The 14 T cell receptor beta chains below all came from one sample that was sequenced in a study of beta chain features in type 1 diabetes (dated by TCRdb to between 2017 and 2018). Library preparation employed the immunoSEQ multiplex PCR assay. All of the isolated RNA was reverse transcribed with the High Capacity cDNA Reverse Transcription Kit, so expressed TCRB transcripts were sequenced. The clones in this table, taken by TCRdb from immuneACCESS, are in-frame only. Not every clone is retained; where verified, under half of the shortfall comes from an unresolved V gene, and the cause of the rest is unknown. A total of around 400,000 clones appear in this sample, around 15% of them only once. The ten biggest clones cover about 0.019% of the sample. The source material was naive CD4+ T cells from blood. The meaning of the sample's cell subset or site label: true naive CD4+ T cells. The origin of the receptors is a young woman in good health.

This chain joins TRBV18 and TRBJ1-4, with D possibly TRBD1 on 6 matching bases. This CDR3 contains 15 residues. The ends were cut back, 5 bases at V and 8 bases at J, with 18 bases in the middle. Germline CDR1 is KGHSH and CDR2 is LQKENI. The CDR3 DNA reads TGTGCCAGCTCATCTATAGGACAGTTTAACGAAAAACTGTTTTTT. Residues: CASSSIGQFNEKLFF.

This chain joins TRBV30 and TRBJ2-7, with D possibly TRBD1 on 6 matching bases. The germline gives CDR1 GTSNPN, CDR2 SVGIG (reference sequence). Between the trimmed V and J ends, which lost 3 bases and 4 bases, there was a span of 16 bases. The CDR3 runs 14 residues. CDR3 sequence: CAWRLLDSKYEQYF. The CDR3 DNA sequence: TGTGCCTGGAGGCTCCTGGACAGTAAATACGAGCAGTACTTC.

A few counts support this clone. The V call is TRBV4-2, the J call TRBJ1-5; D uncertain. The germline CDR1 and CDR2 sequences are LGHNA and YNFKEQ. The CDR3 spans 15 residues. V shed 0 bases and J shed 0 bases, with 6 bases lying between them. The CDR3 sequence: CASSQDPYSNQPQHF. In nucleotides, the CDR3 is TGTGCCAGCAGCCAAGACCCCTATAGCAATCAGCCCCAGCATTTT.

This clone was seen a few times. The chain is built from TRBV27 and TRBJ2-7; TRBD1 aligns across 8 bases. Trimming removed 7 bases from V and 4 bases from J; junction bases left unmatched: 3. The CDR3 is made up of 12 amino acids. Germline CDR1 MNHEY, CDR2 SMNVEV (reference sequence). The CDR3 DNA follows: TGTGCCAGCAAACGACAGGGGTACGAGCAGTACTTC. Its protein product is CASKRQGYEQYF.

The sample holds a few counts of this clone. V is TRBV18 and J is TRBJ1-4; D ambiguous. Germline V gives CDR1 KGHSH, CDR2 LQKENI. The V end lost 3 bases, the J end lost 6 bases, and 14 bases lay between the germline ends. The CDR3 spans 15 residues. CDR3 nucleotides: TGTGCCAGCTCACCTAGGACGGAGGCTTATGAAAAACTGTTTTTT. The encoded protein is CASSPRTEAYEKLFF.

The chain links TRBV29-1 to TRBJ2-5; 10 bases match TRBD2. The CDR3 loop spans 15 amino acids. V dropped 3 bases and J dropped 1; count of bases not matched to a gene: 5. The germline CDR1 and CDR2 sequences are SQVTM and ANQGSEA. The CDR3 spells CSVDLSGRVQETQYF. CDR3 nucleotides: TGCAGCGTTGATCTGAGCGGGAGGGTCCAAGAGACCCAGTACTTC. The complete variable domain, with remaining parts taken from reference TRBV29-1 and TRBJ2-5, reads SAVISQKPSRDICQRGTSLTIQCQVDSQVTMMFWYRQQPGQSLTLIATANQGSEATYESGFVIDKFPISRPNLTFSTLTVSNMSPEDSSIYLCSVDLSGRVQETQYFGPGTRLLVL.

The V call is TRBV30, the J call TRBJ2-1, with 7 bases matching TRBD2. Germline lookup yields CDR1 GTSNPN and CDR2 SVGIG (reference sequence). The trim removed 0 bases at V and 4 bases at J, leaving 6 bases unmatched. This CDR3 spans 15 amino acids. This chain's CDR3 is CAWSVPRRGYNEQFF. Here the CDR3 DNA reads TGTGCCTGGAGTGTTCCCCGGCGGGGGTACAATGAGCAGTTCTTC.

The rearrangement links TRBV9 to TRBJ2-2; 15 positions match TRBD2. V lost 4 bases to trimming and J lost 3 bases; unmatched junction nucleotides: 13. Germline assignment: CDR1 SGDLS and CDR2 YYNGEE. This CDR3 is built from 20 residues. CDR3 amino acids: CASSPRMGTSGRIHTGELFF. DNA of the CDR3: TGTGCCAGCAGCCCAAGGATGGGGACTAGCGGGAGGATTCACACCGGGGAGCTGTTTTTT.

This chain joins TRBV7-8 and TRBJ2-7, with D possibly matching TRBD1 (6 bases). Per germline, CDR1 SGHVS and CDR2 FQNEAQ. CDR3 length equals 15 residues. V gave up 1 base and J gave up 3 bases, with 13 bases separating them. The CDR3 reads CASSLVDTRGYEQYF. For the CDR3, the DNA is TGTGCCAGCAGCTTAGTCGACACCAGGGGCTACGAGCAGTACTTC.

The V gene is TRBV7-6, the J gene TRBJ2-1; 7 bases are shared with TRBD2. The CDR3 is 18 residues long. Germline V gene sequence: CDR1 SGHVS, CDR2 FNYEAQ. With V trimmed by 0 bases and J by 2 bases, 10 bases remained unmatched. The CDR3 spells CASSLAPTSSAPYNEQFF. The CDR3 DNA is TGTGCCAGCAGCTTAGCCCCGACTAGCTCAGCCCCCTACAATGAGCAGTTCTTC.

This chain joins TRBV5-1 and TRBJ2-3, with D perhaps TRBD1 (7 bases). Trimming shortened V by 2 bases and J by 3 bases, and 13 bases separated the two germline ends. CDR3 length equals 15 residues. Germline-derived CDR1 and CDR2 are SGHRS and YFSETQ. The DNA of the CDR3 is TGCGCCAGCAGCTTACCACAGGGGAGGACAGATACGCAGTATTTT. Translating it yields CASSLPQGRTDTQYF.

This clone was detected only a few times. The rearrangement links TRBV30 to TRBJ1-4; possibly TRBD1 for D (5 bases). The CDR3 length is 14 residues. V lost 0 bases, J lost 3 bases, and 8 bases lay in between. In germline, CDR1 is GTSNPN, CDR2 SVGIG (reference sequence). The CDR3 protein is CAWSVLQANEKLFF. Written as DNA, the CDR3 is TGTGCCTGGAGTGTACTACAGGCTAATGAAAAACTGTTTTTT.

As to this clone: The sample has other DNA sequences that encode this CDR3 too. This rearrangement joins TRBV30 to TRBJ2-5; 8 nucleotides line up with TRBD2. V dropped 0 bases and J dropped 4; count of bases not matched to a gene: 4. Germline V lookup: CDR1 GTSNPN, CDR2 SVGIG (reference sequence). The CDR3 contains 14 residues. The CDR3 reads CAWSVGLAGETQYF. Written as DNA, the CDR3 is TGTGCCTGGAGTGTAGGCCTAGCGGGAGAGACCCAGTACTTC.

This clone was observed a handful of times. The V and J genes are TRBV11-2 and TRBJ2-1, with 7 nucleotides matching TRBD2. The trim removed 6 bases at V and 10 bases at J, leaving 9 bases unmatched. Germline CDR1 is SGHAT and CDR2 is FQNNGV. There are 13 residues in the CDR3. This chain's CDR3 is CASSWEGLGEQFF. The CDR3 DNA reads TGTGCCAGCAGTTGGGAGGGCCTCGGGGAGCAGTTCTTC.